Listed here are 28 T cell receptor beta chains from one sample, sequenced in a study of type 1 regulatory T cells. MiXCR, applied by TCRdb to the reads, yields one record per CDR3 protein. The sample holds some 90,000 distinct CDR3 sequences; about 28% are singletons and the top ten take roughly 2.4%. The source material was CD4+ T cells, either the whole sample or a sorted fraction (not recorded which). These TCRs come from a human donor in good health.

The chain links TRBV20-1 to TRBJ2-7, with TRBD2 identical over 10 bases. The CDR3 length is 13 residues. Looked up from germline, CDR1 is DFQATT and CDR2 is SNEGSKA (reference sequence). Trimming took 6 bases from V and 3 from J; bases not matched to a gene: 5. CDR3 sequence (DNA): TGCAGTGCGACTAGCGGGTTACGCTACGAGCAGTACTTC. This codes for CSATSGLRYEQYF.

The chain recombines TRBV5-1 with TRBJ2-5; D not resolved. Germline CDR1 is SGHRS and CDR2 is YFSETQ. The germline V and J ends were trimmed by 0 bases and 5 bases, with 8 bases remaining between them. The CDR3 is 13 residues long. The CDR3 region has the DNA TGCGCCAGCAGCTTGGAATTGCGGGAGACCCAGTACTTC. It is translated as CASSLELRETQYF.

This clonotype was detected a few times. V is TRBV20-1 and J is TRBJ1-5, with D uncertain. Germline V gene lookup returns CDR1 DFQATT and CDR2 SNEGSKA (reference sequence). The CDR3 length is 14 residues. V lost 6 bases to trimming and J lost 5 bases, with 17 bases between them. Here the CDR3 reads CSARVGSYDQPQHF. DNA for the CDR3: TGCAGTGCCCGCGTGGGGTCGTACGATCAGCCCCAGCATTTT.

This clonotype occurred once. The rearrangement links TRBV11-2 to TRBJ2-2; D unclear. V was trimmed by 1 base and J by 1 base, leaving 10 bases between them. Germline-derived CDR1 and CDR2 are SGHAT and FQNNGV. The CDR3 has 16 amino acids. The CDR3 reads CASSLGALGNTGELFF. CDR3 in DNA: TGTGCCAGCAGCTTAGGAGCGCTGGGGAACACCGGGGAGCTGTTTTTT.

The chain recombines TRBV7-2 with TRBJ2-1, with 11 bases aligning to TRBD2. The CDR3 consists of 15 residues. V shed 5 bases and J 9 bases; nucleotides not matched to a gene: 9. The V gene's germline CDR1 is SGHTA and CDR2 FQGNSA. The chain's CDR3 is CASSRTSGRRTEQFF. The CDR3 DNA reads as TGTGCCAGCAGCCGGACTAGCGGGCGACGTACTGAGCAGTTCTTC. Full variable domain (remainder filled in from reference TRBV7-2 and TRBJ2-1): GAGVSQSPSNKVTEKGKDVELRCDPISGHTALYWYRQSLGQGLEFLIYFQGNSAPDKSGLPSDRFSAERTGGSVSTLTIQRTQQEDSAVYLCASSRTSGRRTEQFFGPGTRLTVL.

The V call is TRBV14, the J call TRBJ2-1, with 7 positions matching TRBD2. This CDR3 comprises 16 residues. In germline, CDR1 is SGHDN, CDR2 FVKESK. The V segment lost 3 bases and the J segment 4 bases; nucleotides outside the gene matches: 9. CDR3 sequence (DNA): TGTGCCAGCAGCCAGGCGGCGGGGGTGGGTTACAATGAGCAGTTCTTC. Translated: CASSQAAGVGYNEQFF.

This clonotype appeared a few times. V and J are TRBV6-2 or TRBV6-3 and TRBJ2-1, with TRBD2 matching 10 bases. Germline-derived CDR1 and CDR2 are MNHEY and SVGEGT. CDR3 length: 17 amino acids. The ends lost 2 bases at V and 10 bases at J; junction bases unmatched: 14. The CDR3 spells CASSYPQLAGHRGEQFF. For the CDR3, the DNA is TGTGCCAGCAGTTACCCACAACTAGCGGGGCATAGAGGCGAGCAGTTCTTC.

The DNA of the CDR3 is TGTGCCAGCTCACCAGGGACTAGCAATGAGCAGTTCTTC. This gives the protein CASSPGTSNEQFF. The rearrangement links TRBV18 to TRBJ2-1; 8 bases fit TRBD2. With 2 bases clipped from V and 6 bases from J, the junction kept 0 bases outside the gene matches. Germline V gene data show CDR1 as KGHSH and CDR2 as LQKENI. CDR3 length: 13 amino acids.

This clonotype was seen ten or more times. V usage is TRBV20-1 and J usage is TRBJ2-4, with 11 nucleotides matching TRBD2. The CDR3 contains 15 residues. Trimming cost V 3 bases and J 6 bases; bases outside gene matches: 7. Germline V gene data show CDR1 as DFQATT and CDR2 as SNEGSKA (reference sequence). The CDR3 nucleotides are TGCAGTGCTAGTAAATACGGACTAGCGGGAAACATTCAGTACTTC. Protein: CSASKYGLAGNIQYF.

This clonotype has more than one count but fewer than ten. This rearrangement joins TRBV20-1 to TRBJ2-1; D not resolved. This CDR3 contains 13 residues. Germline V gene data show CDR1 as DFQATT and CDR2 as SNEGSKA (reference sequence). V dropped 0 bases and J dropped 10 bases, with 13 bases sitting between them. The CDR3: CSARDYGAGEQFF. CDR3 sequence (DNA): TGCAGTGCTAGAGATTATGGAGCAGGCGAGCAGTTCTTC.

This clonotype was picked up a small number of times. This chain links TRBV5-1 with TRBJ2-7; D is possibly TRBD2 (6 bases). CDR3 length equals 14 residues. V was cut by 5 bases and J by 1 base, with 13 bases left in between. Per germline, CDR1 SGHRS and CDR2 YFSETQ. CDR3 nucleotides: TGCGCCAGCAGACGGGGGTCAACTTCCTACGAGCAGTACTTC. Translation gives CASRRGSTSYEQYF.

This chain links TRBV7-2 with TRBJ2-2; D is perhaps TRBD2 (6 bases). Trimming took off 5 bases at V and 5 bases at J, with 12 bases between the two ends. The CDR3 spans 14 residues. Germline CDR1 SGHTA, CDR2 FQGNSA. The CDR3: CASSPPGGTGELFF. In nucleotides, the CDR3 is TGTGCCAGCAGCCCGCCTGGGGGGACCGGGGAGCTGTTTTTT.

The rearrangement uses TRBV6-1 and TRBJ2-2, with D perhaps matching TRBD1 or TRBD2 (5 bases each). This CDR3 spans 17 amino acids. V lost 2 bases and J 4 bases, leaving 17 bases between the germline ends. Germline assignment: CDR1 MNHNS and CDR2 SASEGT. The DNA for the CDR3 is TGTGCCAGCAGTGAAATAGGGACGGAGGCGGCCACCGGGGAGCTGTTTTTT. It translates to CASSEIGTEAATGELFF.

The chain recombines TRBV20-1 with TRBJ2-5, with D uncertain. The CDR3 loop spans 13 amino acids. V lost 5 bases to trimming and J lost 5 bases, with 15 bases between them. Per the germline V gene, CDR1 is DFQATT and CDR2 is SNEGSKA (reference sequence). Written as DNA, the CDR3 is TGCAGTGCTCACGGTGGAGTGCGGGAGACCCAGTACTTC. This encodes CSAHGGVRETQYF.

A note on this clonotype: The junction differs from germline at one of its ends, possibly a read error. The CDR3 loop reads CVSSTGQGMNTEAFF. The CDR3 bases are TGTGTCAGCAGCACCGGACAGGGAATGAACACTGAAGCTTTCTTT. This chain connects TRBV7-9 to TRBJ1-1, with 8 bases aligning to TRBD1. The CDR3 has 15 residues. The germline gives CDR1 SEHNR, CDR2 FQNEAQ (reference sequence).

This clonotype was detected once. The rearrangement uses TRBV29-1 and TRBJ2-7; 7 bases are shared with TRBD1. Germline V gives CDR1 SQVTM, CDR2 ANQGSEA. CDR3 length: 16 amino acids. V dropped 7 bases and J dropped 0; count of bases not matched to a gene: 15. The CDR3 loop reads CSASKITGAFSYEQYF. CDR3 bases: TGCAGCGCCTCCAAAATTACAGGGGCCTTCTCCTACGAGCAGTACTTC.

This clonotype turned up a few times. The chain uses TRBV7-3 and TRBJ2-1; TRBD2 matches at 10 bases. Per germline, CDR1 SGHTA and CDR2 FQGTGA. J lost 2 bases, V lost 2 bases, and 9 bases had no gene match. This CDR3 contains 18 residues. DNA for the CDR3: TGTGCCAGCAGCTTAGCCCCTAGCGGGAGCGGCACCTACAATGAGCAGTTCTTC. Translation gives CASSLAPSGSGTYNEQFF.

The CDR3 nucleotides are TGTGCCAGCAGCCGAAGCCGACTACAGCGGGAGTTTTTGGGGCAGTACTTC. Translating it yields CASSRSRLQREFLGQYF. This chain joins TRBV6-2 or TRBV6-3 and TRBJ2-7, with 8 nucleotides matching TRBD2. From germline, CDR1 is MNHEY and CDR2 SVGEGT. The CDR3 extends over 17 amino acids. J gave up 9 bases and V 6 bases, and 22 bases lay outside the gene matches.

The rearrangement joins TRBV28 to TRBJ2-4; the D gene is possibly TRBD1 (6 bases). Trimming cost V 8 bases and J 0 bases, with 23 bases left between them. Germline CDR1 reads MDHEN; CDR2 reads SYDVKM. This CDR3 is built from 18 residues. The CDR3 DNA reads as TGTGCCAGCCGCTACTTATGGGGGACACCAGTAGCCAAAAACATTCAGTACTTC. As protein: CASRYLWGTPVAKNIQYF.

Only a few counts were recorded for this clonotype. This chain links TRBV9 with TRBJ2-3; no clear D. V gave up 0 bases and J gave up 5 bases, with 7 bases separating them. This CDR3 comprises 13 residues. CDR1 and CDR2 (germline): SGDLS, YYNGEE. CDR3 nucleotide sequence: TGTGCCAGCAGCGTAGGAGAAGAAGATACGCAGTATTTT. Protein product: CASSVGEEDTQYF.

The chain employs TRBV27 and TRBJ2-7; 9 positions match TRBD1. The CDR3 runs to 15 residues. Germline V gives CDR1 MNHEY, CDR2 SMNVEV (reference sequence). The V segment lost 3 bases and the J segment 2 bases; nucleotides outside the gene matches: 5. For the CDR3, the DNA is TGTGCCAGCAGTTTTCAGGGACAGGGAACCTACGAGCAGTACTTC. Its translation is CASSFQGQGTYEQYF.

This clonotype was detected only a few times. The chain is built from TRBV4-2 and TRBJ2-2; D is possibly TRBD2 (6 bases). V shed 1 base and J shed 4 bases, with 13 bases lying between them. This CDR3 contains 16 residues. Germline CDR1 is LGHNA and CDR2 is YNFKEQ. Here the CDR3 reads CASSQAGTYFTGELFF. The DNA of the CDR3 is TGTGCCAGCAGCCAAGCCGGGACTTATTTCACCGGGGAGCTGTTTTTT.

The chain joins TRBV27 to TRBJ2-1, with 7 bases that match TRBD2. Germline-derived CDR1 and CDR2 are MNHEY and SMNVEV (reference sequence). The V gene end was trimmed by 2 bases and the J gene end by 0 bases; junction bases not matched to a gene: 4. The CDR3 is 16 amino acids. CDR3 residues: CASSLKGTTSYNEQFF. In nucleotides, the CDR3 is TGTGCCAGCAGTTTAAAGGGGACTACCTCCTACAATGAGCAGTTCTTC.

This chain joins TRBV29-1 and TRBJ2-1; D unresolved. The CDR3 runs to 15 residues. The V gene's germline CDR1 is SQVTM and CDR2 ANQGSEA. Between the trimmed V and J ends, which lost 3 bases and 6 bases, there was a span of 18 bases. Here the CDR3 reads CSVDLPPVPSNEQFF. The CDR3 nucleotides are TGCAGCGTTGATCTGCCCCCGGTCCCCTCCAATGAGCAGTTCTTC.

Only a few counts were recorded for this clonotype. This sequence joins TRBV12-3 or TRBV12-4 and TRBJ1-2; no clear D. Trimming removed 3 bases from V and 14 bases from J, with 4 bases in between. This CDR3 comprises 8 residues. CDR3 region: CASSFYTF. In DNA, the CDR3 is TGTGCCAGCAGTTTTTATACCTTC.

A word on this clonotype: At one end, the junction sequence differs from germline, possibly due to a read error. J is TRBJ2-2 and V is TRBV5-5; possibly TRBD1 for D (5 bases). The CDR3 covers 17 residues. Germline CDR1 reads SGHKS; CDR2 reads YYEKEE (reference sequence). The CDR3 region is CASSPRAQPTNTGELFF. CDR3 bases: TGTGCCAGCAGCCCCAGGGCCCAGCCGACGAACACTGGGGAGCTGTTTTTT.

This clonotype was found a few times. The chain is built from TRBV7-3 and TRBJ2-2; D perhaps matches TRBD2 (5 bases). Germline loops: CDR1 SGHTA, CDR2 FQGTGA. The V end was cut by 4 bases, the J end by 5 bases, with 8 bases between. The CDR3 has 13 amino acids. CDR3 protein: CASSSTRTGELFF. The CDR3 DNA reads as TGTGCCAGCAGCTCAACTAGGACCGGGGAGCTGTTTTTT.

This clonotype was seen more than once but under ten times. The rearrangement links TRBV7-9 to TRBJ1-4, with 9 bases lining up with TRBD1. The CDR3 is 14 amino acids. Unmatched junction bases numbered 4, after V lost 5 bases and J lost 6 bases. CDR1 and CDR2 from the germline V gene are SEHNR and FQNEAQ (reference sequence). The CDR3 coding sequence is TGTGCCAGCAGCACATGGGACAGGGATGAAAAACTGTTTTTT. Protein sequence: CASSTWDRDEKLFF. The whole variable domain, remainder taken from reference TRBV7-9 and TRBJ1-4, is DTGVSQNPRHKITKRGQNVTFRCDPISEHNRLYWYRQTLGQGPEFLTYFQNEAQLEKSRLLSDRFSAERPKGSFSTLEIQRTEQGDSAMYLCASSTWDRDEKLFFGSGTQLSVL.